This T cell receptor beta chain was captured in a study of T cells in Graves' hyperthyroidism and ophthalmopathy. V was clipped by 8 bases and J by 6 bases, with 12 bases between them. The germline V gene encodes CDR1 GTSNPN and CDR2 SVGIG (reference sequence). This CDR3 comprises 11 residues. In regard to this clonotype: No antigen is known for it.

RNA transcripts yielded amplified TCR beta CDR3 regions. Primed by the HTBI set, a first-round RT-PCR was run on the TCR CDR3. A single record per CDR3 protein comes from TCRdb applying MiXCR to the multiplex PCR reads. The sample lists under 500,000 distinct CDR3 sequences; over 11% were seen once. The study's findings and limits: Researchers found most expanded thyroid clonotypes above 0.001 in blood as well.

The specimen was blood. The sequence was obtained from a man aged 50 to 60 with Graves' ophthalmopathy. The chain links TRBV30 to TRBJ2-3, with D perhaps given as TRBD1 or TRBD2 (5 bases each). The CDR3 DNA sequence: TGTGCCAGGGGAGTCATGGATACGCAGTATTTT. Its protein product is CARGVMDTQYF.